The 20 T cell receptor beta chains presented below share a single source sample, sequenced in a study of cytomegalovirus exposure and HLA in healthy donors. The PCR employed 60 Vbeta primers together with 13 Jbeta primers. Libraries were prepared by immunoSEQ multiplex PCR; TCRdb keeps only in-frame clonotypes and omits some of them. This repertoire shows 85,000 to 130,000 clones, about three quarters found once; its top ten account for about 6%. The sequencing sample was made of PBMCs. The receptors were gathered from a woman aged 50 to 65 in good health and CMV-seropositive.

This clone showed up just a few times. The J gene is TRBJ2-3, the V gene TRBV5-1; 14 bases line up with TRBD2. The ends lost 3 bases at V and 2 bases at J; junction bases unmatched: 8. In germline, CDR1 is SGHRS, CDR2 YFSETQ. This CDR3 has 18 amino acids. The CDR3 region has the DNA TGCGCCAGCAGCTCGGGACTAGCGGGGGTCAGCCCCACAGATACGCAGTATTTT. It translates to CASSSGLAGVSPTDTQYF.

The chain links TRBV7-7 to TRBJ1-1; D possibly corresponds to TRBD1 (6 bases). The CDR3 runs 15 residues. Germline CDR1 and CDR2: SSHAT and FNYEAQ (reference sequence). Between the trimmed V and J ends, which lost 5 bases and 1 base, there was a span of 14 bases. The CDR3 nucleotides are TGTGCCAGCAGCCCGTGGGGGGGCCAGAACACTGAAGCTTTCTTT. Its translation is CASSPWGGQNTEAFF.

The genes are TRBV5-4 and TRBJ2-3; TRBD2 agrees at 8 bases. The trim removed 0 bases at V and 1 base at J, leaving 4 bases unmatched. The CDR3 is made up of 16 amino acids. Germline values: CDR1 SGHNT, CDR2 YYREEE (reference sequence). The DNA of the CDR3 is TGTGCCAGCAGCTTGGATCTAGCGGGCCGCACAGATACGCAGTATTTT. Its translation is CASSLDLAGRTDTQYF.

This clone was picked up a small number of times. The chain is built from TRBV19 and TRBJ2-7, with TRBD2 identical over 8 bases. Germline loops: CDR1 LNHDA, CDR2 SQIVND (reference sequence). V trimming: 3 bases; J trimming: 0 bases; junction bases outside the gene matches: 1. The CDR3 runs to 14 residues. CDR3 sequence: CASSMSGSSYEQYF. CDR3 nucleotides: TGTGCCAGTAGTATGAGCGGGAGCTCCTACGAGCAGTACTTC. Variable domain in full (rest from reference TRBV19 and TRBJ2-7): DGGITQSPKYLFRKEGQNVTLSCEQNLNHDAMYWYRQDPGQGLRLIYYSQIVNDFQKGDIAEGYSVSREKKESFPLTVTSAQKNPTAFYLCASSMSGSSYEQYFGPGTRLTVT.

With respect to this clone: The sample has other DNA sequences that encode this CDR3 too. V is TRBV5-4 and J is TRBJ2-5; TRBD1 matches at 8 bases. V was pared by 4 bases and J by 2 bases, with 4 bases of the junction left unmatched. This CDR3 comprises 14 residues. Germline V gene data show CDR1 as SGHNT and CDR2 as YYREEE (reference sequence). The CDR3 region is CASSLRTGQETQYF. The CDR3 DNA reads TGTGCCAGCAGCCTAAGGACAGGGCAAGAGACCCAGTACTTC.

The chain uses TRBV5-1 and TRBJ2-3; 7 positions match TRBD2. CDR3 size: 15 residues. Losses at the gene ends were 5 bases for V and 0 bases for J; bases not matched to a gene: 6. In germline, CDR1 is SGHRS, CDR2 YFSETQ. CDR3 sequence reads: CASSYSGISTDTQYF. For the CDR3, the DNA is TGCGCCAGCAGTTACAGCGGGATTAGCACAGATACGCAGTATTTT.

This clone has more than one count but fewer than ten. The chain couples TRBV11-1 to TRBJ1-1, with TRBD1 identical over 8 bases. The CDR3 is 18 residues long. Losses at the gene ends were 3 bases for V and 3 bases for J; bases not matched to a gene: 15. Germline V gives CDR1 SGHAT, CDR2 FQDESV (reference sequence). The CDR3 DNA reads as TGTGCCAGCAGCTTCGGCATCAGGGGGCAGTCTACGGACACTGAAGCTTTCTTT. Its translation is CASSFGIRGQSTDTEAFF.

The V call is TRBV7-2, the J call TRBJ2-1; tentative D call: TRBD2 (6 bases). This CDR3 has 17 amino acids. Trimming took off 4 bases at V and 7 bases at J, with 23 bases between the two ends. Per the germline V gene, CDR1 is SGHTA and CDR2 is FQGNSA. The CDR3 region is CASSYLNRLDGRNEQFF. The CDR3 bases are TGTGCCAGCAGCTACCTAAATCGACTAGACGGACGGAATGAGCAGTTCTTC.

The CDR3 DNA is TGTGCCAGCAGTCAGGGACAGGGAGGGAACTATGGCTACACCTTC. It specifies CASSQGQGGNYGYTF. The chain has TRBV2 and TRBJ1-2, with TRBD1 matching 9 bases. The length of the CDR3 is 15 residues. Trimming at V came to 5 bases and at J to 2 bases, leaving 6 bases not matched to a gene. Germline assignment: CDR1 SNHLY and CDR2 FYNNEI.

In the case of this clone: The junction departs from the called germline gene at one end, perhaps through a read error. The genes are TRBV7-9 and TRBJ2-7; maybe TRBD1 (6 bases). CDR3 length equals 12 residues. CDR1 and CDR2 from the germline V gene are SEHNR and FQNEAQ (reference sequence). In nucleotides, the CDR3 is TGTTCCAGCAGCTCGGACAGCCACGAGCAGTACTTC. As protein: CSSSSDSHEQYF.

Written as DNA, the CDR3 is TGCGCCAGCAGCTTTTACAGCGGGGGGAACACCGGGGAGCTGTTTTTT. Translating gives CASSFYSGGNTGELFF. This rearrangement joins TRBV5-1 to TRBJ2-2; 8 positions match TRBD2. J lost 1 base, V lost 2 bases, and 4 bases had no gene match. The CDR3 is 16 amino acids. CDR1 is SGHRS, CDR2 YFSETQ, per germline. Full variable domain (remainder filled in from reference TRBV5-1 and TRBJ2-2): KAGVTQTPRYLIKTRGQQVTLSCSPISGHRSVSWYQQTPGQGLQFLFEYFSETQRNKGNFPGRFSGRQFSNSRSEMNVSTLELGDSALYLCASSFYSGGNTGELFFGEGSRLTVL.

V is TRBV28 and J is TRBJ1-2; the D is unclear. V was shortened by 4 bases and J by 0 bases, with 15 bases between the two germline ends. Looked up from germline, CDR1 is MDHEN and CDR2 is SYDVKM. This CDR3 contains 16 residues. CDR3 DNA sequence: TGTGCCAGCAGTTCTATTGTCCCTCGGGCTAACTATGGCTACACCTTC. It specifies CASSSIVPRANYGYTF.

The chain has TRBV18 and TRBJ2-3, with unresolved D. V lost 3 bases and J 6 bases, leaving 22 bases between the germline ends. From germline, CDR1 is KGHSH and CDR2 LQKENI. CDR3 length: 17 amino acids. The CDR3 is CASSPLRVSPTADTQYF. Here the CDR3 DNA reads TGTGCCAGCTCACCCCTCCGGGTTTCACCCACGGCCGATACGCAGTATTTT.

V gene TRBV19 combines with J gene TRBJ1-2; D possibly corresponds to TRBD1 (6 bases). Germline assignment: CDR1 LNHDA and CDR2 SQIVND (reference sequence). Trimming took 7 bases from V and 2 from J, leaving 11 bases between them. CDR3 length equals 13 residues. For the CDR3, the DNA is TGTGCCAGTACCCCACAGGGAAACTATGGCTACACCTTC. This translates into CASTPQGNYGYTF.

The rearrangement uses TRBV28 and TRBJ1-2, with TRBD1 matching over 9 bases. With V trimmed by 5 bases and J by 4 bases, 8 bases remained unmatched. Per germline, CDR1 MDHEN and CDR2 SYDVKM. The CDR3 spans 15 residues. The CDR3, as DNA: TGTGCCAGCAGTCCTACAGGGGGCTTTGGCTATGGCTACACCTTC. Translation gives CASSPTGGFGYGYTF.

V usage is TRBV5-1 and J usage is TRBJ2-5, with 9 bases lining up with TRBD2. Germline values: CDR1 SGHRS, CDR2 YFSETQ. Trimming at V came to 4 bases and at J to 2 bases, leaving 9 bases not matched to a gene. The CDR3 totals 16 residues. The CDR3 DNA follows: TGCGCCAGCAGCACCCCTGGCGGGGGGGGTCAAGAGACCCAGTACTTC. Its translation is CASSTPGGGGQETQYF.

The V gene is TRBV4-3, the J gene TRBJ1-1; D not resolved. With 0 bases removed from V and 1 base from J, the gap between germline ends came to 6 bases. CDR3 size: 14 residues. Germline-derived CDR1 and CDR2 are LGHNA and YSLEER. The CDR3 is CASSQDLTNTEAFF. The DNA of the CDR3 is TGCGCCAGCAGCCAAGATCTAACGAACACTGAAGCTTTCTTT.

The chain uses TRBV9 and TRBJ2-1, with 7 bases fitting TRBD1. Germline V gives CDR1 SGDLS, CDR2 YYNGEE. This CDR3 has 15 amino acids. Germline trimming cut 6 bases from V and 3 bases from J; bases unmatched to any gene: 9. The CDR3: CASTPGQRDYNEQFF. The CDR3 nucleotides are TGTGCCAGCACTCCGGGACAGAGGGACTACAATGAGCAGTTCTTC.

The rearrangement links TRBV4-1 to TRBJ2-1; 11 nucleotides match TRBD2. V lost 0 bases to trimming and J lost 7 bases; unmatched junction nucleotides: 11. Germline CDR1 MGHRA, CDR2 YSYEKL. The CDR3 length is 18 residues. This CDR3 reads CASSQDMWVAGGKNEQFF. For the CDR3, the DNA is TGCGCCAGCAGCCAAGATATGTGGGTAGCGGGGGGGAAAAATGAGCAGTTCTTC.

The rearrangement joins TRBV5-6 to TRBJ1-1; TRBD1 agrees at 7 bases. This CDR3 spans 16 amino acids. The V gene's germline CDR1 is SGHDT and CDR2 YYEEEE. J was trimmed by 8 bases and V by 4 bases; bases with no gene match: 17. CDR3 nucleotides: TGTGCCAGCAGCCTGACAGGTTGGGGACAGTTTATCGAAGCTTTCTTT. Translation: CASSLTGWGQFIEAFF.